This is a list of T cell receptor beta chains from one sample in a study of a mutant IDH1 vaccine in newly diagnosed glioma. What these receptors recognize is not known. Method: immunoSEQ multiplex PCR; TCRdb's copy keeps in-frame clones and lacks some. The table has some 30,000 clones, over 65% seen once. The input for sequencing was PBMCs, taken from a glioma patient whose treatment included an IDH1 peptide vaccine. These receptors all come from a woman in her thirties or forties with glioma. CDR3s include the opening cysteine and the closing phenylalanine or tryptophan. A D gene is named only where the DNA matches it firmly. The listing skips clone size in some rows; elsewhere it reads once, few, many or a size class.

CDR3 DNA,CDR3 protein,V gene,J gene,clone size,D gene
TGCGCCAGCAGCCAAGATCTAGGGACAGTTCTCTACGAGCAGTACTTC,CASSQDLGTVLYEQYF,TRBV4-3,TRBJ2-7,.,TRBD1
TGTGCCAGCAGCTTAACGGCAGCCTACGAGCAGTACTTC,CASSLTAAYEQYF,TRBV11-3,TRBJ2-7,.,.
TGTGCCAGCAGCATTCAACAGGGGAGAGCTTTCTTT,CASSIQQGRAFF,TRBV13,TRBJ1-1,.,TRBD1
TGTGCCAGCAGCTTAGGAGAGACCCAGGAGCCCCAGCATTTT,CASSLGETQEPQHF,TRBV7-8,TRBJ1-5,.,.
TGTGCCAGCAGCTTCAGCGGGTCTCCAGATACGCAGTATTTT,CASSFSGSPDTQYF,TRBV7-6,TRBJ2-3,.,.
TGTGCCAGCAGCACGGGACTAGCGGGGAAGGGGTACTTC,CASSTGLAGKGYF,TRBV13,TRBJ2-7,.,TRBD2
TGTGCCAGCAGAGGTCATACCAGGGGTGGTGAAAAACTGTTTTTT,CASRGHTRGGEKLFF,TRBV6-1,TRBJ1-4,medium-sized,.
TGTGCCAGCTCCCTAGACAGGGATGGAAAACTGTTTTTT,CASSLDRDGKLFF,TRBV18,TRBJ1-4,once,TRBD1
TGTGCCAGCAGTGAGGACAGGGCGGAGAACACTGAAGCTTTCTTT,CASSEDRAENTEAFF,TRBV2,TRBJ1-1,once,TRBD1
TGTGCCAGCACCCCGAGGAGCTCTGGCCTAGCTTTCTTT,CASTPRSSGLAFF,TRBV5-5,TRBJ1-1,.,.
TGTGCCAGCAGTCCTCCGGGACAGGGGGCAGGCTACACCTTC,CASSPPGQGAGYTF,TRBV6-6,TRBJ1-2,.,TRBD1
TGTGCCAGCAGTAATAGCGGGGGGGCCGGTGAGACCCAGTACTTC,CASSNSGGAGETQYF,TRBV7-3,TRBJ2-5,once,TRBD2
TGTGCCAGCTCAACCGCCCGGACAGAGAACACTGAAGCTTTCTTT,CASSTARTENTEAFF,TRBV18,TRBJ1-1,.,.
TGTGCCAGCAGCTTGGAGTCTGCGGGGGGCAGGGATACGCAGTATTTT,CASSLESAGGRDTQYF,TRBV5-6,TRBJ2-3,.,TRBD2
TGTGCCAGCAGCAACCCCACTCAGCCCCAGCATTTT,CASSNPTQPQHF,TRBV7-2,TRBJ1-5,.,.
TGTGCCAGCAGCCGGAGCACCGGCTCAGAAGCTTTCTTT,CASSRSTGSEAFF,TRBV7-9,TRBJ1-1,.,.
TGTGCCAGCAGTGGACAGGGGCAAAATAATTCACCCCTCCACTTT,CASSGQGQNNSPLHF,TRBV2,TRBJ1-6,few,TRBD1
TGTGCCAGTAGTATAGGGAAGGGCACAGATACGCAGTATTTT,CASSIGKGTDTQYF,TRBV19,TRBJ2-3,.,.
TGTGCCAGCAGCTCGAACGGAGAGACCCAGTACTTC,CASSSNGETQYF,TRBV11-2,TRBJ2-5,.,.
TGCAGCGTTACAGAAGGCCCCCAAGAGACCCAGTACTTC,CSVTEGPQETQYF,TRBV29-1,TRBJ2-5,.,.
TGTGCCAGTAGTATAGTCGGAGGGGAAAGGAAAGAGACCCAGTACTTC,CASSIVGGERKETQYF,TRBV19,TRBJ2-5,.,.
TGCGCCAGCAGCCAAGCGAATACAGTCAACGTCCTGACTTTC,CASSQANTVNVLTF,TRBV4-3,TRBJ2-6,.,.
TGTGCCAGCGGTCGCACCGGGGAGCTGTTTTTT,CASGRTGELFF,TRBV2,TRBJ2-2,.,.